This T cell receptor (beta chain) was sequenced in a study of T cell changes during pregnancy in multiple sclerosis. The length of the CDR3 is 15 residues. Germline V CDR1 and CDR2: SGHTA, FQGNSA. V dropped 3 bases and J dropped 8; count of bases not matched to a gene: 8. The protocol was immunoSEQ multiplex PCR, while the TCRdb copy is restricted to in-frame clones and leaves out a portion. The data contain 40,000 to 55,000 clones, almost 95% of them seen just once; the ten biggest clones take up around 4.2%. The chain combines TRBV7-2 with TRBJ2-1; 9 nucleotides line up with TRBD2. The material was CD8+ T cells from peripheral blood mononuclear cells, obtained in the first trimester of pregnancy. This TCR was sampled from a female donor with multiple sclerosis, enrolled in a pregnancy study. The CDR3 region has the DNA TGTGCCAGCAGCTTTAGCGGGAGTTCATACTATGAGCAGTTCTTC. As protein: CASSFSGSSYYEQFF.